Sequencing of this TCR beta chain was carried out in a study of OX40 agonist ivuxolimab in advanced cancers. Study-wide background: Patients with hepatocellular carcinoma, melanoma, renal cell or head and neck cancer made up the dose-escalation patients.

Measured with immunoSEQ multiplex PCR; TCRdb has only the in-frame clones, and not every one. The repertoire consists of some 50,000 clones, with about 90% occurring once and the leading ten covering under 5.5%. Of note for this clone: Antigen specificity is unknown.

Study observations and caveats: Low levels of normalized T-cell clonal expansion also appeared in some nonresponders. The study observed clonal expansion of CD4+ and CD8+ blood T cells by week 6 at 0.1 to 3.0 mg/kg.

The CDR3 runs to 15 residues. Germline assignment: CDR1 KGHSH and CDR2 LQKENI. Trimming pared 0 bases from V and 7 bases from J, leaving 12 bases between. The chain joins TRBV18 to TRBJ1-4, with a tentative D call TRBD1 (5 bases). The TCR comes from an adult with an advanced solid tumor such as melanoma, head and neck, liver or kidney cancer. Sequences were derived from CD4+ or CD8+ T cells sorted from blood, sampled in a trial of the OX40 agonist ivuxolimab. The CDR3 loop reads CASSPPGPRGEKLFF. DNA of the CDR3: TGTGCCAGCTCACCACCGGGACCCCGGGGTGAAAAACTGTTTTTT. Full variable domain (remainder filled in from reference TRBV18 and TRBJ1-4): NAGVMQNPRHLVRRRGQEARLRCSPMKGHSHVYWYRQLPEEGLKFMVYLQKENIIDESGMPKERFSAEFPKEGPSILRIQQVVRGDSAAYFCASSPPGPRGEKLFFGSGTQLSVL.